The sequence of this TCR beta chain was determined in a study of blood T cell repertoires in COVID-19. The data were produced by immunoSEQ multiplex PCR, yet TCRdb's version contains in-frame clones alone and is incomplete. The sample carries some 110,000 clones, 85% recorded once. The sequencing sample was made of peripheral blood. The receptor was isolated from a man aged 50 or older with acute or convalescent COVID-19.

The CDR3 region has the DNA TGTGCCAGCCGAGATTCAGGGGGCGGTGATGAAAAACTGTTTTTT. This gives the protein CASRDSGGGDEKLFF. V and J are TRBV2 and TRBJ1-4, with 8 positions matching TRBD1. CDR1 is SNHLY, CDR2 FYNNEI, per germline. Unmatched junction bases numbered 11, after V lost 8 bases and J lost 6 bases. This CDR3 contains 15 residues.